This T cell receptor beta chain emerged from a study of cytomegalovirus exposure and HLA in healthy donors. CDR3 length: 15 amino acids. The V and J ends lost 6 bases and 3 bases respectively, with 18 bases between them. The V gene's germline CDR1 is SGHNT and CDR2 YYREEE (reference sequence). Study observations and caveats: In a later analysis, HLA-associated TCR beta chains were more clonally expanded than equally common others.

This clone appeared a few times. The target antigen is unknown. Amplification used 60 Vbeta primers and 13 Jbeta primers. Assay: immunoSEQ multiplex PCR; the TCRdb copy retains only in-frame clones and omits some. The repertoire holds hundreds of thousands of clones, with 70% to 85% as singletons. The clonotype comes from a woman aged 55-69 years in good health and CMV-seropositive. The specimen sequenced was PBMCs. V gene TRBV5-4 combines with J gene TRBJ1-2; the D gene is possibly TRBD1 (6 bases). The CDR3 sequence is CASNSWTALDYGYTF. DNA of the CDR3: TGTGCCAGCAACTCATGGACAGCTCTGGACTATGGCTACACCTTC. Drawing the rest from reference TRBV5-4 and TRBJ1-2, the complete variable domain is ETGVTQSPTHLIKTRGQQVTLRCSSQSGHNTVSWYQQALGQGPQFIFQYYREEENGRGNFPPRFSGLQFPNYSSELNVNALELDDSALYLCASNSWTALDYGYTFGSGTRLTVV.